The 14 T cell receptor beta chains below all came from one sample that was sequenced in a study of T cell repertoires in cytomegalovirus infection. Antigens of these TCRs are unknown. TCRdb re-called the reads through MiXCR, storing one row per CDR3 protein. This sample has about 130,000 distinct CDR3 sequences, with about 31% found just once. Material: CD8+ T cells from cultured PBMCs, obtained from culture after CMV antigen stimulation. Source of these receptors: a human donor in good health (CMV status not recorded). Some clones in this sample may be carry-over from other donors' samples.

This clonotype was seen only a few times. The gene calls are TRBV6-1 and TRBJ2-1; 8 bases align to TRBD1. There are 16 residues in the CDR3. Germline loops: CDR1 MNHNS, CDR2 SASEGT. V gave up 6 bases and J gave up 1 base; unmatched junction bases: 8. This CDR3 reads CASRLQGAFSYNEQFF. CDR3 nucleotides: TGTGCCAGCAGGCTTCAGGGGGCTTTTTCCTACAATGAGCAGTTCTTC.

The chain links TRBV27 to TRBJ1-2; 9 bases align to TRBD1. The V and J ends lost 4 bases and 8 bases, in that order; junction bases with no gene match: 11. Looked up from germline, CDR1 is MNHEY and CDR2 is SMNVEV (reference sequence). CDR3 length: 15 amino acids. CDR3 sequence: CASSYTSGTGRGYTF. CDR3 DNA sequence: TGTGCCAGCAGTTACACGTCCGGGACAGGGCGAGGCTACACCTTC.

V and J are TRBV7-4 and TRBJ2-7; 9 nucleotides match TRBD2. CDR3 length equals 13 residues. The J segment lost 6 bases and the V segment lost 5 bases, leaving 5 bases of the junction unmatched. Germline V CDR1 and CDR2: SGHVT, SQSDAQ. The CDR3 coding sequence is TGTGCCAGCAGCAGAAGGACTAGCGTCGAGCAGTACTTC. It is translated as CASSRRTSVEQYF.

Only a few counts were recorded for this clonotype. J is TRBJ2-7 and V is TRBV15; 12 nucleotides line up with TRBD1. CDR3 length equals 15 residues. In germline, CDR1 is LNHNV, CDR2 YYDKDF (reference sequence). Trimming removed 6 bases from V and 1 base from J; junction bases left unmatched: 4. CDR3 nucleotide sequence: TGTGCCACCAGTCGGGACAGGGGGCTTTCCTACGAGCAGTACTTC. Translation gives CATSRDRGLSYEQYF.

This clonotype was seen many times. The chain joins TRBV4-1 to TRBJ1-2; D not resolved. Germline V gene data show CDR1 as MGHRA and CDR2 as YSYEKL. V was clipped by 1 base and J by 6 bases, with 15 bases between them. The CDR3 is 15 amino acids. The CDR3 nucleotides read TGCGCCAGCAGCCAAGCGGGGAGACGGCCGCATGGCTACACCTTC. Protein sequence: CASSQAGRRPHGYTF.

This clonotype was seen ten or more times. V and J are TRBV12-3 or TRBV12-4 and TRBJ1-2; maybe TRBD1 (5 bases). The CDR3 has 14 residues. The V end was cut by 3 bases, the J end by 0 bases, with 8 bases between. CDR3 protein: CASSFGGTNYGYTF. DNA of the CDR3: TGTGCCAGCAGTTTCGGGGGGACTAACTATGGCTACACCTTC.

This clonotype was seen at least ten times. The V call is TRBV7-2, the J call TRBJ1-4, with D possibly matching TRBD1 (6 bases). This CDR3 comprises 18 residues. Trimming pared 5 bases from V and 6 bases from J, leaving 25 bases between. CDR1 is SGHTA, CDR2 FQGNSA, per germline. CDR3 region: CASSHISGSGVGYEKLFF. The CDR3 DNA sequence: TGTGCCAGCAGCCACATTAGCGGGTCAGGGGTAGGCTATGAAAAACTGTTTTTT.

This rearrangement joins TRBV5-6 to TRBJ2-1; no reliable D call. Trimming removed 3 bases at V and 0 bases at J, with 10 bases between. The CDR3 spans 15 residues. The germline CDR1 and CDR2 sequences are SGHDT and YYEEEE. In DNA, the CDR3 is TGTGCCAGCAGCTCTCGCGTAGGCTCCTACAATGAGCAGTTCTTC. Its translation: CASSSRVGSYNEQFF.

With respect to this clonotype: This clone may be a read error of a much larger clone one base away. The rearrangement uses TRBV7-2 and TRBJ1-5; D ambiguous. The CDR3 has 17 residues. CDR1 is SGHTA, CDR2 FQGNSA, per germline. V was clipped by 2 bases and J by 2 bases, with 16 bases between them. The CDR3 protein is CASSLTAPRACNQPQHF. The CDR3 DNA reads as TGTGCCAGCAGCTTAACAGCCCCGAGGGCGTGCAATCAGCCCCAGCATTTT.

Only a few counts were recorded for this clonotype. The genes are TRBV12-3 or TRBV12-4 and TRBJ2-1; the D is unclear. The ends were cut back, 3 bases at V and 5 bases at J, with 14 bases in the middle. This CDR3 has 15 amino acids. The CDR3 region has the DNA TGTGCCAGCAGTTTTTGGGTGTCGACCCACAATGAGCAGTTCTTC. It translates to CASSFWVSTHNEQFF.

The chain has TRBV10-3 and TRBJ2-5; 10 bases are shared with TRBD2. Trimming took 6 bases from V and 0 from J; bases not matched to a gene: 4. Germline V gene data show CDR1 as ENHRY and CDR2 as SYGVKD. The CDR3 consists of 15 residues. This chain's CDR3 is CAISASGGYQETQYF. The CDR3 coding sequence is TGTGCCATCAGCGCTAGCGGGGGATACCAAGAGACCCAGTACTTC.

This clonotype appeared a few times. CDR3: CASRDDFSYNEQFF. The DNA for the CDR3 is TGTGCCAGCAGGGACGATTTCTCCTACAATGAGCAGTTCTTC. The chain uses TRBV6-2 or TRBV6-3 and TRBJ2-1; unclear D gene. Between the trimmed V and J ends, which lost 6 bases and 0 bases, there was a span of 9 bases. The V gene's germline CDR1 is MNHEY and CDR2 SVGEGT. The length of the CDR3 is 14 residues.

V usage is TRBV19 and J usage is TRBJ2-1, with D uncertain. Looked up from germline, CDR1 is LNHDA and CDR2 is SQIVND (reference sequence). The germline V and J ends were trimmed by 3 bases and 0 bases, with 9 bases remaining between them. The CDR3 totals 15 residues. CDR3 DNA sequence: TGTGCCAGTAGTATCGGGCCCAGCTCCTACAATGAGCAGTTCTTC. Protein: CASSIGPSSYNEQFF.

This clonotype was recorded many times. V is TRBV7-8 and J is TRBJ2-3, with D unresolved. Trimming cost V 1 base and J 4 bases, with 12 bases left between them. There are 15 residues in the CDR3. Looked up from germline, CDR1 is SGHVS and CDR2 is FQNEAQ. CDR3 protein: CASSLERIPPDTQYF. The CDR3 DNA reads TGTGCCAGCAGCTTAGAGCGAATCCCCCCAGATACGCAGTATTTT.